In its sample, the clone carrying this TCR beta chain was seen many times. Regions amplified from RNA transcripts were the TCR beta CDR3 regions. With the HTBI primer set, the TCR CDR3 went through a first round of RT-PCR. Each CDR3 protein gets one entry after TCRdb re-called the multiplex PCR reads with MiXCR. This sample yields roughly 500,000 distinct CDR3 sequences, of which more than 45% are seen a single time; roughly 20% belongs to the top ten. These data come from a study of T cells in Graves' hyperthyroidism and ophthalmopathy. V was pared by 7 bases and J by 11 bases, with 15 bases of the junction left unmatched. Germline CDR1 SQVTM, CDR2 ANQGSEA. The CDR3 has 13 amino acids.

The source is an adult woman with Graves' disease, either hyperthyroidism or ophthalmopathy (not recorded which). The chain couples TRBV29-1 to TRBJ1-1; 8 bases map to TRBD1. The sequencing sample was made of peripheral blood or thyroid tissue (not recorded which). This chain's CDR3 is CSAQTGALQVAFF. The CDR3 DNA reads as TGCAGCGCACAGACAGGGGCGCTCCAGGTTGCTTTCTTT. Looking up the rest from reference TRBV29-1 and TRBJ1-1 gives the full variable domain: SAVISQKPSRDICQRGTSLTIQCQVDSQVTMMFWYRQQPGQSLTLIATANQGSEATYESGFVIDKFPISRPNLTFSTLTVSNMSPEDSSIYLCSAQTGALQVAFFGQGTRLTVV.